These 23 T cell receptor beta chains originate from one sample sequenced in a study of blood T cell repertoires in COVID-19. The data were produced by immunoSEQ multiplex PCR, yet TCRdb's version contains in-frame clones alone and is incomplete. This sample has hundreds of thousands of clones, with 90% found just once. Sequences were obtained from PBMCs or T cells enriched from blood (not recorded which). Every receptor here comes from a woman aged 18-30 years with acute COVID-19.

On this clone: Other DNA sequences in the sample encode the same CDR3. The chain couples TRBV28 to TRBJ2-2, with D possibly TRBD2 on 7 matching bases. This CDR3 spans 14 amino acids. V shed 2 bases and J shed 6 bases, with 10 bases lying between them. CDR1 and CDR2 from the germline V gene are MDHEN and SYDVKM. In nucleotides, the CDR3 is TGTGCCAGCAGTTTACTCGGGGGGCCCGGGGAGCTGTTTTTT. This sequence encodes CASSLLGGPGELFF.

This clone was detected once. The DNA of the CDR3 is TGTGCCCAGGGGCGCTCGAACACTGAAGCTTTCTTT. Protein product: CAQGRSNTEAFF. The gene calls are TRBV30 and TRBJ1-1; D is possibly TRBD1 (6 bases). CDR1 is GTSNPN and CDR2 is SVGIG in the germline V gene (reference sequence). V lost 8 bases to trimming and J lost 1 base, with 11 bases between them. The CDR3 length is 12 residues.

The chain recombines TRBV11-2 with TRBJ1-2; TRBD1 might be the D (5 bases). Trimming took 5 bases from V and 8 from J, leaving 15 bases between them. Germline V gene sequence: CDR1 SGHAT, CDR2 FQNNGV. This CDR3 contains 13 residues. The CDR3 DNA follows: TGTGCCAGCAGCCTAGGGACGCAGCGGGGCTACACCTTC. This sequence encodes CASSLGTQRGYTF. The variable domain in full, with the rest retrieved from reference TRBV11-2 and TRBJ1-2, is EAGVAQSPRYKIIEKRQSVAFWCNPISGHATLYWYQQILGQGPKLLIQFQNNGVVDDSQLPKDRFSAERLKGVDSTLKIQPAKLEDSAVYLCASSLGTQRGYTFGSGTRLTVV.

The rearrangement uses TRBV7-2 and TRBJ2-1, with 10 bases identical to TRBD2. Germline V gene sequence: CDR1 SGHTA, CDR2 FQGNSA. V shed 5 bases, J shed 6 bases, and the junction held 7 bases outside the gene matches. The CDR3 runs to 15 residues. The CDR3 loop reads CASSNSGRIINEQFF. The CDR3 DNA reads as TGTGCCAGCAGCAATAGCGGGAGGATAATCAATGAGCAGTTCTTC.

V gene TRBV11-3 combines with J gene TRBJ2-2, with a tentative D call TRBD2 (7 bases). In germline, CDR1 is SGHNT, CDR2 YENEEA. The ends were cut back, 0 bases at V and 0 bases at J, with 14 bases in the middle. The CDR3 totals 18 residues. DNA for the CDR3: TGTGCCAGCAGCTTAGATGCGGGGGCACTCGCGAACACCGGGGAGCTGTTTTTT. This encodes CASSLDAGALANTGELFF.

This chain connects TRBV11-3 to TRBJ2-3; perhaps TRBD2 as D (5 bases). This CDR3 has 14 amino acids. CDR1 and CDR2 from the germline V gene are SGHNT and YENEEA. V was pared by 4 bases and J by 3 bases, with 11 bases between. DNA of the CDR3: TGTGCCAGCAGCTCGGGGAGTCGGACAGATACGCAGTATTTT. Translated, it gives CASSSGSRTDTQYF.

This sequence joins TRBV2 and TRBJ1-3; no firm D call. V lost 3 bases to trimming and J lost 2 bases, with 14 bases between them. Germline CDR1 reads SNHLY; CDR2 reads FYNNEI. CDR3 length: 16 amino acids. The CDR3 reads CASSDLLIPAGNTIYF. CDR3 in DNA: TGTGCCAGCAGTGACTTGTTAATCCCCGCTGGAAACACCATATATTTT. Full variable domain (missing parts from reference TRBV2 and TRBJ1-3): EPEVTQTPSHQVTQMGQEVILRCVPISNHLYFYWYRQILGQKVEFLVSFYNNEISEKSEIFDDQFSVERPDGSNFTLKIRSTKLEDSAMYFCASSDLLIPAGNTIYFGEGSWLTVV.

The V and J genes are TRBV10-3 and TRBJ2-7; 8 nucleotides align to TRBD1. J gave up 2 bases and V 4 bases, and 1 base lay outside the gene matches. Germline V gives CDR1 ENHRY, CDR2 SYGVKD. The CDR3 sequence is 13 residues long. CDR3 amino acids: CAISGQGPYEQYF. CDR3 nucleotides: TGTGCCATCAGTGGACAGGGGCCCTACGAGCAGTACTTC.

The chain combines TRBV15 with TRBJ1-4; TRBD1 matches at 7 bases. The CDR3 consists of 16 residues. Germline CDR1 LNHNV, CDR2 YYDKDF (reference sequence). After removal of 8 bases from V and 0 bases from J, the junction contained 9 bases not matched to a gene. This chain's CDR3 is CATRQGFVTTNEKLFF. Written as DNA, the CDR3 is TGTGCCACCCGACAGGGCTTTGTTACAACTAATGAAAAACTGTTTTTT.

The V call is TRBV7-2, the J call TRBJ1-1, with D tentatively TRBD1 (5 bases). This CDR3 is built from 13 residues. The V gene's germline CDR1 is SGHTA and CDR2 FQGNSA. V was clipped by 2 bases and J by 3 bases, with 7 bases between them. The CDR3 is CASSLLGHTEAFF. The CDR3 region has the DNA TGTGCCAGCAGCTTATTGGGGCACACTGAAGCTTTCTTT.

V usage is TRBV5-1 and J usage is TRBJ1-4; possible D gene TRBD1, 6 bases. V was cut by 7 bases and J by 5 bases, with 12 bases left in between. In germline, CDR1 is SGHRS, CDR2 YFSETQ. CDR3 length: 13 amino acids. CDR3 in amino acids: CASRTVLNEKLFF. CDR3 DNA sequence: TGCGCCAGCCGGACAGTCCTAAATGAAAAACTGTTTTTT. Full variable domain (rest looked up from reference TRBV5-1 and TRBJ1-4): KAGVTQTPRYLIKTRGQQVTLSCSPISGHRSVSWYQQTPGQGLQFLFEYFSETQRNKGNFPGRFSGRQFSNSRSEMNVSTLELGDSALYLCASRTVLNEKLFFGSGTQLSVL.

This sequence joins TRBV9 and TRBJ1-2; a weak D match, TRBD1 (6 bases). V lost 2 bases to trimming and J lost 4 bases, with 12 bases between them. Germline CDR1 and CDR2: SGDLS and YYNGEE. The CDR3 has 14 residues. In nucleotides, the CDR3 is TGTGCCAGCAGCGTTGGGGGAGGGGGCTATGGCTACACCTTC. Protein: CASSVGGGGYGYTF.

The V call is TRBV3-1 (or the pseudogene TRBV3-2), the J call TRBJ1-4, with no clear D. The germline V gene has CDR1 LGHDT and CDR2 YNNKEL (reference sequence). There are 14 residues in the CDR3. Deletions cut 0 bases from V and 11 bases from J, with 13 bases between. CDR3 DNA sequence: TGTGCCAGCAGCCAAGATCGGGTAGTAAAGAAACTGTTTTTT. Amino acid sequence: CASSQDRVVKKLFF.

The J gene is TRBJ1-5, the V gene TRBV4-3; 12 positions match TRBD1. Germline V CDR1 and CDR2: LGHNA, YSLEER. The CDR3 length is 16 residues. Trimming at V came to 0 bases and at J to 6 bases, leaving 3 bases not matched to a gene. Written as DNA, the CDR3 is TGCGCCAGCAGCCAAGATAGGGACAGGGGGCTTCAGCCCCAGCATTTT. It encodes CASSQDRDRGLQPQHF.

The chain is built from TRBV3-1 (or the pseudogene TRBV3-2) and TRBJ1-1; 10 nucleotides match TRBD1. This CDR3 comprises 14 residues. V trimming: 6 bases; J trimming: 10 bases; junction bases outside the gene matches: 11. Germline V lookup: CDR1 LGHDT, CDR2 YNNKEL (reference sequence). The CDR3 DNA reads as TGTGCCAGCAGTCCTCAGGGGGACAGGGGCTCAGCTTTCTTT. Translating it yields CASSPQGDRGSAFF.

The rearrangement joins TRBV5-6 to TRBJ1-5, with D uncertain. The CDR3 runs to 15 residues. V was pared by 0 bases and J by 1 base, with 8 bases between. Germline-derived CDR1 and CDR2 are SGHDT and YYEEEE. The CDR3 loop reads CASSLGVLSNQPQHF. Written as DNA, the CDR3 is TGTGCCAGCAGCTTGGGCGTCCTAAGCAATCAGCCCCAGCATTTT.

J is TRBJ2-3 and V is TRBV30; D possibly corresponds to TRBD1 (5 bases). Deletions cut 0 bases from V and 8 bases from J, with 12 bases between. From germline, CDR1 is GTSNPN and CDR2 SVGIG (reference sequence). This CDR3 has 13 amino acids. This chain's CDR3 is CAWSVPRASTQYF. CDR3 nucleotide sequence: TGTGCCTGGAGTGTACCCAGGGCGAGTACGCAGTATTTT.

The chain employs TRBV13 and TRBJ2-2; possibly TRBD1 for D (6 bases). V lost 2 bases and J 0 bases, leaving 13 bases between the germline ends. The CDR3 extends over 17 amino acids. The germline gives CDR1 PRHDT, CDR2 FYEKMQ (reference sequence). CDR3 DNA sequence: TGTGCCAGCAGCTTATTGTCCAGGGGCCCGAACACCGGGGAGCTGTTTTTT. It encodes CASSLLSRGPNTGELFF. The complete variable domain, with remaining parts taken from reference TRBV13 and TRBJ2-2, reads AAGVIQSPRHLIKEKRETATLKCYPIPRHDTVYWYQQGPGQDPQFLISFYEKMQSDKGSIPDRFSAQQFSDYHSELNMSSLELGDSALYFCASSLLSRGPNTGELFFGEGSRLTVL.

The gene calls are TRBV7-3 and TRBJ2-2; D gene unclear. Germline CDR1 SGHTA, CDR2 FQGTGA. V lost 5 bases to trimming and J lost 8 bases, with 9 bases between them. This CDR3 region has 12 residues. In DNA form, the CDR3 reads TGTGCCAGCAGCCGCAGGTTGGGGGAGCTGTTTTTT. It translates to CASSRRLGELFF.

The chain uses TRBV6-5 and TRBJ1-2, with TRBD1 matching over 8 bases. Germline V lookup: CDR1 MNHEY, CDR2 SVGAGI. This CDR3 spans 15 amino acids. The trim removed 7 bases at V and 7 bases at J, leaving 14 bases unmatched. In DNA, the CDR3 is TGTGCCAGCACCTTAAGGACAGGGTACCACCCTGGCTACACCTTC. Translated: CASTLRTGYHPGYTF.

The chain is built from TRBV7-2 and TRBJ1-4; D is perhaps TRBD1 (5 bases). The CDR3 sequence is 13 residues long. The germline V gene has CDR1 SGHTA and CDR2 FQGNSA. Between the trimmed V and J ends, which lost 1 base and 8 bases, there was a span of 8 bases. Written as DNA, the CDR3 is TGTGCCAGCAGCTTAGAGGGGTGGGAAAAACTGTTTTTT. Its protein is CASSLEGWEKLFF.

The chain carries TRBV5-5 and TRBJ1-5; possible D gene TRBD1, 6 bases. The CDR3 spans 15 residues. The V gene's germline CDR1 is SGHKS and CDR2 YYEKEE (reference sequence). Trimming shortened V by 1 base and J by 1 base, and 9 bases separated the two germline ends. CDR3: CASSLRQGSNQPQHF. As DNA, the CDR3 is TGTGCCAGCAGCTTGAGGCAGGGGAGCAATCAGCCCCAGCATTTT.

V is TRBV5-6 and J is TRBJ1-2, with 10 nucleotides matching TRBD1. The CDR3 length is 17 residues. CDR1 is SGHDT, CDR2 YYEEEE, per germline. V lost 5 bases, J lost 4 bases, and 14 bases stayed unmatched. The CDR3 region is CASRSRGQGLVVYGYTF. Written as DNA, the CDR3 is TGTGCCAGCAGGTCGCGGGGACAGGGGCTTGTAGTCTATGGCTACACCTTC.